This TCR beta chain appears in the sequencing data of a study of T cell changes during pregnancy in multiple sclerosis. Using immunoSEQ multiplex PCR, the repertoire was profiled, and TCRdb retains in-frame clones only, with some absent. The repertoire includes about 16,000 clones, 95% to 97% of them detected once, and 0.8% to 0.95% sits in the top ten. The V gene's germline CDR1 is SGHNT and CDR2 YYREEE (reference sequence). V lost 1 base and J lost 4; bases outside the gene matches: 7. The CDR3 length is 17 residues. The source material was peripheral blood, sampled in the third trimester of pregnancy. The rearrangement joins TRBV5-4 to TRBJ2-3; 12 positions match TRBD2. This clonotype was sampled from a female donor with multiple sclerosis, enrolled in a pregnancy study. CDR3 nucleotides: TGTGCCAGCAGCTTGCGGCTAGCGGGAGGGCCCTCAGATACGCAGTATTTT. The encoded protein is CASSLRLAGGPSDTQYF.